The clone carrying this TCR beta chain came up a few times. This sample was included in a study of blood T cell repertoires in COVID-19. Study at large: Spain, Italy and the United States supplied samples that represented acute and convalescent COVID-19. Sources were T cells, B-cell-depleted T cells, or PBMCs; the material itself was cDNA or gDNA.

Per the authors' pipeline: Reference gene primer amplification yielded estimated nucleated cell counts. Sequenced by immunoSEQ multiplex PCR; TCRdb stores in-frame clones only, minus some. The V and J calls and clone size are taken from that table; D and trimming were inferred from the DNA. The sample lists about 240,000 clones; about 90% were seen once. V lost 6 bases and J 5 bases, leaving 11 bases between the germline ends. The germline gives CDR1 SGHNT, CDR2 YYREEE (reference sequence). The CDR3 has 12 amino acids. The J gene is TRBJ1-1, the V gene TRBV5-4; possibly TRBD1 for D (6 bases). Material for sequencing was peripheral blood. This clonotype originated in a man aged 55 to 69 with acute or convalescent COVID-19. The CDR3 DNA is TGTGCCAGCAAGGGACAATATACTGAAGCTTTCTTT. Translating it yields CASKGQYTEAFF.